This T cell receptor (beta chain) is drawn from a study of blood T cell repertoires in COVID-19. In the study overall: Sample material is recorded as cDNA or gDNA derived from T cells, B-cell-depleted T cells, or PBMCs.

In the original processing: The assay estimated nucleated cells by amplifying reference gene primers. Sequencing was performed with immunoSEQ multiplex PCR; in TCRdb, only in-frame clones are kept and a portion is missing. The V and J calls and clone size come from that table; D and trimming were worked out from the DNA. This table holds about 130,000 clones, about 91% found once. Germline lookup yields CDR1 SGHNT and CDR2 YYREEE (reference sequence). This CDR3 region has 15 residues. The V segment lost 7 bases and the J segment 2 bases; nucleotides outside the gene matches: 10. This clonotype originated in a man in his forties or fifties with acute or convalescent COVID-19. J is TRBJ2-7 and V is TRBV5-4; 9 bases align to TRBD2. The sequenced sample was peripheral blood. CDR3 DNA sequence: TGTGCCAGCCAGCAAGCGGGGGGTTTTCCCTACGAGCAGTACTTC. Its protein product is CASQQAGGFPYEQYF.